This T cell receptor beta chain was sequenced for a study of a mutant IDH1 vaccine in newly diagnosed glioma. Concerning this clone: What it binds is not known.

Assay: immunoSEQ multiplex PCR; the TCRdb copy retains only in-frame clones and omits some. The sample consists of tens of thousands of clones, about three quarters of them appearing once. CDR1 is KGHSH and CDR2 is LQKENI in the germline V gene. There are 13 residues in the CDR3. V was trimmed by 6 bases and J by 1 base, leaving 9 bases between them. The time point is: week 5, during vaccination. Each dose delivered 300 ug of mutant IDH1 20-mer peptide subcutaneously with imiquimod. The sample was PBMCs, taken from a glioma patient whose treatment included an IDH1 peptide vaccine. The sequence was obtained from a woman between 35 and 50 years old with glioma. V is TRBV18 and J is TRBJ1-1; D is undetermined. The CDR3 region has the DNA TGTGCCAGCTCTCCCAAGCGGAACACTGAAGCTTTCTTT. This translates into CASSPKRNTEAFF.